A single sample gave rise to the 27 T cell receptor beta chains below, sequenced in a study of cytomegalovirus exposure and HLA in healthy donors. This PCR relied on a set of 60 Vbeta primers and 13 Jbeta primers. The method was immunoSEQ multiplex PCR; TCRdb's version includes in-frame clones alone and lacks a portion of them. This sample has about 140,000 clones, with approximately 80% found just once. Sequenced input: PBMCs. Source of these receptors: a woman aged 45-65 years in good health and CMV-seronegative.

This clone was seen only once. This rearrangement joins TRBV7-6 to TRBJ2-1; 8 nucleotides line up with TRBD1. J gave up 3 bases and V 5 bases, and 6 bases lay outside the gene matches. This CDR3 has 15 residues. Germline V gene lookup returns CDR1 SGHVS and CDR2 FNYEAQ. The CDR3 here is CASSLGQGNYNEQFF. In nucleotides, the CDR3 is TGTGCCAGCAGCCTCGGACAGGGCAACTACAATGAGCAGTTCTTC.

V usage is TRBV15 and J usage is TRBJ2-5, with D maybe TRBD2 (5 bases). This CDR3 spans 14 amino acids. Germline V gene data show CDR1 as LNHNV and CDR2 as YYDKDF (reference sequence). The ends were cut back, 3 bases at V and 4 bases at J, with 12 bases in the middle. The CDR3 loop reads CATSREGSAETQYF. The CDR3, as DNA: TGTGCCACCAGCAGGGAAGGGAGTGCAGAGACCCAGTACTTC. Full variable domain (rest looked up from reference TRBV15 and TRBJ2-5): DAMVIQNPRYQVTQFGKPVTLSCSQTLNHNVMYWYQQKSSQAPKLLFHYYDKDFNNEADTPDNFQSRRPNTSFCFLDIRSPGLGDTAMYLCATSREGSAETQYFGPGTRLLVL.

Comment on this clone: This sample includes further DNA sequences coding for the same CDR3. The genes are TRBV5-4 and TRBJ1-1; D is possibly TRBD1 (6 bases). V lost 5 bases to trimming and J lost 1 base, with 12 bases between them. Germline CDR1 reads SGHNT; CDR2 reads YYREEE (reference sequence). The length of the CDR3 is 14 residues. The CDR3 nucleotides read TGTGCCAGCAGTACGACAGGATGGAACACTGAAGCTTTCTTT. Its protein is CASSTTGWNTEAFF.

The chain has TRBV19 and TRBJ1-2; no reliable D call. Germline assignment: CDR1 LNHDA and CDR2 SQIVND (reference sequence). CDR3 length equals 12 residues. V was shortened by 11 bases and J by 4 bases, with 14 bases between the two germline ends. CDR3 in amino acids: CASEGILYGYTF. The CDR3 nucleotides read TGTGCCTCGGAGGGCATTCTCTATGGCTACACCTTC.

The chain employs TRBV6-4 and TRBJ2-2; D is perhaps TRBD1 (5 bases). The V end was cut by 3 bases, the J end by 1 base, with 9 bases between. The CDR3 is 15 residues long. Germline CDR1 MRHNA, CDR2 SNTAGT. CDR3 nucleotides: TGTGCCAGCAGTGAACAGGTGAGGAACACCGGGGAGCTGTTTTTT. Translated, it gives CASSEQVRNTGELFF.

V usage is TRBV4-1 and J usage is TRBJ2-5; 7 nucleotides align to TRBD1. Germline CDR1 reads MGHRA; CDR2 reads YSYEKL. CDR3 length equals 14 residues. Trimming removed 5 bases from V and 1 base from J; junction bases left unmatched: 4. The CDR3 loop is CASSSRDSQETQYF. The DNA of the CDR3 is TGCGCCAGCAGCTCCCGGGACAGCCAAGAGACCCAGTACTTC.

The gene calls are TRBV10-1 and TRBJ1-2, with 11 nucleotides matching TRBD1. With V trimmed by 6 bases and J by 2 bases, 11 bases remained unmatched. The germline V gene encodes CDR1 WNHNN and CDR2 SYGVQD (reference sequence). This CDR3 comprises 17 residues. CDR3 loop: CASSRGRDRGKNYGYTF. The CDR3 DNA sequence: TGCGCCAGCAGCCGAGGCCGGGACAGGGGGAAGAACTATGGCTACACCTTC.

The chain joins TRBV27 to TRBJ1-4; 7 bases match TRBD1. The CDR3 runs to 14 residues. The germline V gene encodes CDR1 MNHEY and CDR2 SMNVEV (reference sequence). After removal of 4 bases from V and 8 bases from J, the junction contained 7 bases not matched to a gene. In nucleotides, the CDR3 is TGTGCCAGCAGTTCCCACCCAGGGGGGGAAAAACTGTTTTTT. Its protein product is CASSSHPGGEKLFF.

This clone was recorded at least ten times. The chain employs TRBV4-2 and TRBJ2-7, with 8 bases aligning to TRBD2. The CDR3 runs to 16 residues. With V trimmed by 0 bases and J by 6 bases, 10 bases remained unmatched. Germline CDR1 is LGHNA and CDR2 is YNFKEQ. CDR3 coding DNA: TGTGCCAGCAGCCAAGATGACGGGGGGGGGCCATCCGAGCAGTACTTC. Amino acids: CASSQDDGGGPSEQYF.

The J gene is TRBJ2-5, the V gene TRBV14, with 12 bases lining up with TRBD2. CDR3 length: 16 residues. Trimming took 2 bases from V and 4 from J; bases not matched to a gene: 5. Germline V CDR1 and CDR2: SGHDN, FVKESK. CDR3 DNA: TGTGCCAGCAGCCAACCCCTAGCGGGGGGGCGAGAGACCCAGTACTTC. Amino acid sequence: CASSQPLAGGRETQYF. Drawing the rest from reference TRBV14 and TRBJ2-5, the complete variable domain is EAGVTQFPSHSVIEKGQTVTLRCDPISGHDNLYWYRRVMGKEIKFLLHFVKESKQDESGMPNNRFLAERTGGTYSTLKVQPAELEDSGVYFCASSQPLAGGRETQYFGPGTRLLVL.

The rearrangement links TRBV11-2 to TRBJ2-3; D gene uncertain. Between the trimmed V and J ends, which lost 1 base and 1 base, there was a span of 9 bases. Germline CDR1 reads SGHAT; CDR2 reads FQNNGV. This CDR3 has 15 residues. In DNA, the CDR3 is TGTGCCAGCAGCTTAGGAGTGAGAGGCACAGATACGCAGTATTTT. Amino acid sequence: CASSLGVRGTDTQYF. Supplemented by reference TRBV11-2 and TRBJ2-3, the full variable domain reads EAGVAQSPRYKIIEKRQSVAFWCNPISGHATLYWYQQILGQGPKLLIQFQNNGVVDDSQLPKDRFSAERLKGVDSTLKIQPAKLEDSAVYLCASSLGVRGTDTQYFGPGTRLTVL.

The V and J genes are TRBV18 and TRBJ2-7; weak D call: TRBD1 (7 bases). The germline CDR1 and CDR2 sequences are KGHSH and LQKENI. V was pared by 3 bases and J by 6 bases, with 21 bases between. The CDR3 loop spans 16 amino acids. The DNA of the CDR3 is TGTGCCAGCTCACCTCGGGACAGCGGGTCGATTGGCGAGCAGTACTTC. Protein: CASSPRDSGSIGEQYF.

The chain is built from TRBV5-1 and TRBJ1-1, with a weak D call TRBD1 (5 bases). CDR1 and CDR2 from the germline V gene are SGHRS and YFSETQ. V gave up 1 base and J gave up 1 base, with 8 bases separating them. The CDR3 loop spans 14 amino acids. Written as DNA, the CDR3 is TGCGCCAGCAGCTTGATAGGGGAGAACACTGAAGCTTTCTTT. This sequence encodes CASSLIGENTEAFF.

J is TRBJ2-7 and V is TRBV6-5; tentative D call: TRBD1 (6 bases). Germline V gene sequence: CDR1 MNHEY, CDR2 SVGAGI. Trimming pared 6 bases from V and 9 bases from J, leaving 12 bases between. The CDR3 spans 11 residues. CDR3 nucleotide sequence: TGTGCCAGCAGCCCGGGACAAAGGCAGTACTTC. Translating gives CASSPGQRQYF.

This chain uses TRBV23-1 with TRBJ2-7, with 7 nucleotides matching TRBD2. TRBV23-1 is identified as an open reading frame with a role that is uncertain. J lost 2 bases, V lost 6 bases, and 4 bases had no gene match. The CDR3 spans 13 residues. The CDR3 reads CASRPAGAYEQYF. The CDR3 DNA reads as TGCGCCAGCAGGCCTGCGGGGGCCTACGAGCAGTACTTC.

This rearrangement joins TRBV19 to TRBJ2-7, with TRBD2 identical over 12 bases. Germline V CDR1 and CDR2: LNHDA, SQIVND (reference sequence). The V segment lost 5 bases and the J segment 4 bases; nucleotides outside the gene matches: 6. The CDR3 sequence is 15 residues long. DNA of the CDR3: TGTGCCAGTAGTTTGCGACTAGCGGGAGTATACGAGCAGTACTTC. Translated, it gives CASSLRLAGVYEQYF.

In its sample, this clone was seen once. V and J are TRBV21-1 and TRBJ1-2; the table names TRBD1, a call not compared with the DNA. TRBV21-1 is termed a pseudogene. The CDR3 sequence is 15 residues long. This chain's CDR3 is CASSAPGWWAYGYTF. The CDR3 DNA follows: TGTGCCAGCAGCGCCCCCGGTTGGTGGGCCTATGGCTACACCTTC.

As for this clone: One end of the junction fails to match germline, which may point to a read error. For the CDR3, the DNA is TGCGCCAGCCGCTTCGCGTTGGATCAGCCCCAGCATTTT. This codes for CASRFALDQPQHF. The chain combines TRBV5-1 with TRBJ1-5; D gene unclear. Per the germline V gene, CDR1 is SGHRS and CDR2 is YFSETQ. The CDR3 extends over 13 amino acids.

The chain employs TRBV30 and TRBJ1-2; D not certain. From germline, CDR1 is GTSNPN and CDR2 SVGIG (reference sequence). The CDR3 loop spans 14 amino acids. Trimming stripped 5 bases from V and 3 bases from J, with 16 bases between. The CDR3 loop is CAWEDQPNYYGYTF. The CDR3 DNA follows: TGTGCCTGGGAGGATCAACCGAACTACTATGGCTACACCTTC.

This sequence joins TRBV29-1 and TRBJ1-2; 10 nucleotides match TRBD1. The germline V gene has CDR1 SQVTM and CDR2 ANQGSEA. V dropped 3 bases and J dropped 7; count of bases not matched to a gene: 11. The CDR3 consists of 15 residues. The CDR3 protein is CSVDLRQGAKSGYTF. CDR3 nucleotides: TGCAGCGTTGATTTAAGACAGGGGGCAAAAAGTGGCTACACCTTC.

This clone was detected only a few times. The chain is built from TRBV5-1 and TRBJ1-5; 8 bases map to TRBD1. Germline CDR1 is SGHRS and CDR2 is YFSETQ. V shed 2 bases and J 2 bases; nucleotides not matched to a gene: 3. The CDR3 runs to 15 residues. CDR3 sequence reads: CASSLLTGGNQPQHF. The CDR3 nucleotides read TGCGCCAGCAGCTTACTGACAGGGGGCAATCAGCCCCAGCATTTT. Complete variable domain (other parts from reference TRBV5-1 and TRBJ1-5): KAGVTQTPRYLIKTRGQQVTLSCSPISGHRSVSWYQQTPGQGLQFLFEYFSETQRNKGNFPGRFSGRQFSNSRSEMNVSTLELGDSALYLCASSLLTGGNQPQHFGDGTRLSIL.

V usage is TRBV5-1 and J usage is TRBJ1-2; possibly TRBD1 for D (5 bases). The germline gives CDR1 SGHRS, CDR2 YFSETQ. The CDR3 consists of 13 residues. Trimming removed 2 bases from V and 2 bases from J, with 7 bases in between. The DNA of the CDR3 is TGCGCCAGCAGCTTCGGGGGGAACTATGGCTACACCTTC. Translated: CASSFGGNYGYTF.

The chain is built from TRBV6-1 and TRBJ2-5; D is unclear. The V gene's germline CDR1 is MNHNS and CDR2 SASEGT. Trimming shortened V by 4 bases and J by 1 base, and 13 bases separated the two germline ends. CDR3 size: 15 residues. CDR3 DNA: TGTGCCAGCAGTGCCCAGGCCGCTCTCCAAGAGACCCAGTACTTC. Protein sequence: CASSAQAALQETQYF.

The J gene is TRBJ1-1, the V gene TRBV10-2; tentatively, D is TRBD1 (6 bases). CDR3 size: 14 residues. Germline V gives CDR1 WSHSY, CDR2 SAAADI. Trimming stripped 10 bases from V and 1 base from J, with 16 bases between. This chain's CDR3 is CATRDPGQNTEAFF. As DNA, the CDR3 is TGCGCCACCCGAGACCCGGGACAGAACACTGAAGCTTTCTTT.

The chain carries TRBV5-1 and TRBJ2-2; D may be TRBD1 (5 bases). Trimming shortened V by 3 bases and J by 0 bases, and 9 bases separated the two germline ends. The CDR3 has 15 residues. CDR1 is SGHRS, CDR2 YFSETQ, per germline. The CDR3 bases are TGCGCCAGCAGCTCTGACAGCGCGAACACCGGGGAGCTGTTTTTT. Amino acid sequence: CASSSDSANTGELFF. Complete variable domain (other parts from reference TRBV5-1 and TRBJ2-2): KAGVTQTPRYLIKTRGQQVTLSCSPISGHRSVSWYQQTPGQGLQFLFEYFSETQRNKGNFPGRFSGRQFSNSRSEMNVSTLELGDSALYLCASSSDSANTGELFFGEGSRLTVL.

This chain links TRBV10-3 with TRBJ2-1, with TRBD2 matching 10 bases. This CDR3 region has 16 residues. Germline V gene sequence: CDR1 ENHRY, CDR2 SYGVKD. V shed 10 bases, J shed 1 base, and the junction held 10 bases outside the gene matches. Written as DNA, the CDR3 is TGTGCCACCCTATCTAGCGGGGGTCCTTCCTACAATGAGCAGTTCTTC. Amino acids: CATLSSGGPSYNEQFF.

The chain employs TRBV6-5 and TRBJ2-7, with D tentatively TRBD1 (5 bases). V lost 6 bases and J 11 bases, leaving 14 bases between the germline ends. Germline V CDR1 and CDR2: MNHEY, SVGAGI. CDR3 length: 11 residues. CDR3 sequence: CASRSGQGEYF. CDR3 nucleotide sequence: TGTGCCAGCAGATCCGGCCAAGGGGAGTACTTC.